This T cell receptor (beta chain) was captured in a study of control samples from healthy donors and cancer patients. Clones were sequenced by immunoSEQ multiplex PCR, and TCRdb holds only the in-frame ones, with some missing. The data show approximately 70,000 clones, roughly 90% seen once. The sample consisted of PBMCs. This receptor was identified in a man aged 55-75 years with colorectal cancer.

CDR3 sequence reads: CSVVIQGHSNQPQHF. The CDR3, as DNA: TGCAGCGTGGTGATTCAGGGGCATAGCAATCAGCCCCAGCATTTT. The J gene is TRBJ1-5, the V gene TRBV29-1, with D tentatively TRBD1 (6 bases). Trimming pared 6 bases from V and 0 bases from J, leaving 15 bases between. The CDR3 covers 15 residues. Germline V gives CDR1 SQVTM, CDR2 ANQGSEA.